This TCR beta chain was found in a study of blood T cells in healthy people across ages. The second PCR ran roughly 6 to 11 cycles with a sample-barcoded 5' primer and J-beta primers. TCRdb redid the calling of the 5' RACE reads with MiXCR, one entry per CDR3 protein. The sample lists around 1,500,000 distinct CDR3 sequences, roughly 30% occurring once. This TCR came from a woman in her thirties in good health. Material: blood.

CDR3 sequence: CASSLRMGGVIEQFF. CDR3 coding DNA: TGCGCCAGCAGCCTCCGAATGGGAGGGGTTATTGAGCAGTTCTTC. The V call is TRBV4-1, the J call TRBJ2-1, with 7 bases that match TRBD2. Losses at the gene ends were 4 bases for V and 9 bases for J; bases not matched to a gene: 12. Per germline, CDR1 MGHRA and CDR2 YSYEKL. This CDR3 has 15 residues.